One sample yielded the 3 T cell receptor beta chains listed below, sequenced in a study of shared clonotypes between healthy human individuals. Only in-frame clones appear in the TCRdb table, and some are missing; sequencing was by immunoSEQ multiplex PCR. The sample yields some 1,100,000 clones, about 80% seen once. The sample comprised memory CD4+ T cells from PBMCs. Subset of the sample: CD45RA-negative fraction. The receptors derive from a man in his late teens or twenties in good health. Some clones in this sample may be carry-over from other donors' samples.

This chain uses TRBV12-5 with TRBJ1-2, with 8 bases matching TRBD1. The CDR3 totals 16 residues. V dropped 4 bases and J dropped 7; count of bases not matched to a gene: 14. CDR1 LGHNT and CDR2 FRNRAP come from the germline V gene. The CDR3 DNA is TGTGCTAGTGGTTCGGCGCCCGACAGGGGACGGGGTGGCTACACCTTC. This translates into CASGSAPDRGRGGYTF.

The V and J genes are TRBV5-1 and TRBJ1-1; TRBD1 matches 8 bases. The CDR3 loop spans 14 amino acids. V lost 7 bases, J lost 4 bases, and 9 bases stayed unmatched. CDR1 and CDR2 (germline): SGHRS, YFSETQ. The CDR3 protein is CASGPGGGITEAFF. CDR3 DNA: TGCGCCAGCGGACCAGGGGGCGGGATCACTGAAGCTTTCTTT.

V is TRBV7-2 and J is TRBJ2-7; D is perhaps TRBD2 (6 bases). Between the trimmed V and J ends, which lost 6 bases and 4 bases, there was a span of 19 bases. The CDR3 is 15 amino acids. Germline CDR1 SGHTA, CDR2 FQGNSA. CDR3: CASRPSRDLPYEQYF. CDR3 DNA: TGTGCCAGCAGACCTAGCAGGGACTTGCCATACGAGCAGTACTTC. Full variable domain (rest looked up from reference TRBV7-2 and TRBJ2-7): GAGVSQSPSNKVTEKGKDVELRCDPISGHTALYWYRQSLGQGLEFLIYFQGNSAPDKSGLPSDRFSAERTGGSVSTLTIQRTQQEDSAVYLCASRPSRDLPYEQYFGPGTRLTVT.